The 5 T cell receptor beta chains given below trace back to one sample, sequenced in a study of OX40 agonist ivuxolimab in advanced cancers. The table came from immunoSEQ multiplex PCR; TCRdb's copy has only in-frame clones and leaves some out. The sample has roughly 41,000 clones; 90% to 95% are singletons. Sequenced material: CD4+ or CD8+ T cells sorted from blood, taken in a trial of the OX40 agonist ivuxolimab. The receptors come from an adult with an advanced solid tumor such as melanoma, head and neck, liver or kidney cancer.

The chain links TRBV6-6 to TRBJ2-7, with 7 bases matching TRBD2. The CDR3 is 14 residues long. Germline V gives CDR1 MNHNY, CDR2 SVGAGI (reference sequence). The trim removed 6 bases at V and 0 bases at J, leaving 5 bases unmatched. The CDR3 bases are TGTGCCAGCAGGTACGGGAGGAGCTCCTACGAGCAGTACTTC. Translating it yields CASRYGRSSYEQYF.

The chain links TRBV10-2 to TRBJ2-2; TRBD1 aligns across 8 bases. J gave up 5 bases and V 0 bases, and 5 bases lay outside the gene matches. The CDR3 is made up of 16 amino acids. The germline CDR1 and CDR2 sequences are WSHSY and SAAADI. This chain's CDR3 is CASSESWQGATGELFF. The DNA for the CDR3 is TGCGCCAGCAGTGAGTCATGGCAGGGGGCGACCGGGGAGCTGTTTTTT.

This clone came up once. The CDR3 is CASSLRVPYGQYV. The CDR3 bases are TGTGCCAGCAGCTTGCGAGTCCCCTATGGGCAGTACGTC. This sequence joins TRBV5-6 and TRBJ2-7, with unresolved D. Germline-derived CDR1 and CDR2 are SGHDT and YYEEEE. Trimming cost V 1 base and J 9 bases, with 14 bases left between them. The CDR3 is 13 residues long.

This clone was found once. The chain has TRBV7-2 and TRBJ1-3; D remains unclear. CDR3 length: 13 residues. The V and J ends lost 4 bases and 3 bases respectively, with 7 bases between them. Germline V lookup: CDR1 SGHTA, CDR2 FQGNSA. CDR3 nucleotide sequence: TGTGCCAGCAGCTCCCTAGGTGGAAACACCATATATTTT. Protein product: CASSSLGGNTIYF. Using reference TRBV7-2 and TRBJ1-3 for the parts outside the CDR3, the full variable domain is GAGVSQSPSNKVTEKGKDVELRCDPISGHTALYWYRQSLGQGLEFLIYFQGNSAPDKSGLPSDRFSAERTGGSVSTLTIQRTQQEDSAVYLCASSSLGGNTIYFGEGSWLTVV.

This chain uses TRBV6-1 with TRBJ2-7; tentatively, D is TRBD2 (5 bases). Between the trimmed V and J ends, which lost 11 bases and 0 bases, there was a span of 14 bases. Per germline, CDR1 MNHNS and CDR2 SASEGT. The CDR3 sequence is 13 residues long. In DNA, the CDR3 is TGTGCCTCCGGGCCGGGAAGCTCCTACGAGCAGTACGTC. Translated: CASGPGSSYEQYV.